This passage covers 20 T cell receptor beta chains from one sample sequenced in a study of blood T cells in healthy people across ages. PCR was performed a second time for about 7 to 11 cycles using a sample-barcoded 5' primer and a J-beta primer mix. TCRdb re-analysed the 5' RACE reads in MiXCR, keeping a single row per CDR3 protein. Here the sample spans approximately 1,000,000 distinct CDR3 sequences, 40% to 50% being singletons. Sequenced sample: blood. These receptors all come from a woman in her sixties or seventies in good health.

The chain employs TRBV11-2 and TRBJ2-3; TRBD2 is a possible D gene (6 bases). Per germline, CDR1 SGHAT and CDR2 FQNNGV. V was cut by 5 bases and J by 0 bases, with 18 bases left in between. CDR3 size: 17 residues. The CDR3: CASSPKSGGPSTDTQYF. CDR3 nucleotide sequence: TGTGCCAGCAGCCCTAAAAGCGGAGGGCCTAGCACAGATACGCAGTATTTT. The variable domain in full, completed from reference TRBV11-2 and TRBJ2-3, reads EAGVAQSPRYKIIEKRQSVAFWCNPISGHATLYWYQQILGQGPKLLIQFQNNGVVDDSQLPKDRFSAERLKGVDSTLKIQPAKLEDSAVYLCASSPKSGGPSTDTQYFGPGTRLTVL.

There are a few counts of this clonotype. The gene calls are TRBV29-1 and TRBJ2-7; 13 nucleotides align to TRBD2. This CDR3 contains 18 residues. The V gene's germline CDR1 is SQVTM and CDR2 ANQGSEA. V trimming: 2 bases; J trimming: 3 bases; junction bases outside the gene matches: 13. Here the CDR3 DNA reads TGCAGCGTTGAAATATCAGGGGGACTAGCGGGATACCTCTACGAGCAGTACTTC. As protein: CSVEISGGLAGYLYEQYF.

This clonotype has a handful of counts. The rearrangement links TRBV9 to TRBJ2-3; no firm D call. Trimming shortened V by 2 bases and J by 1 base, and 11 bases separated the two germline ends. This CDR3 is built from 15 residues. Germline lookup yields CDR1 SGDLS and CDR2 YYNGEE. The CDR3 nucleotides read TGTGCCAGCAGCGTGTCTCCCGCCGGCACAGATACGCAGTATTTT. Translation: CASSVSPAGTDTQYF. The full variable domain, rest sourced from reference TRBV9 and TRBJ2-3, is DSGVTQTPKHLITATGQRVTLRCSPRSGDLSVYWYQQSLDQGLQFLIQYYNGEERAKGNILERFSAQQFPDLHSELNLSSLELGDSALYFCASSVSPAGTDTQYFGPGTRLTVL.

The sample holds a few counts of this clonotype. The V gene is TRBV27, the J gene TRBJ1-6; tentative D call: TRBD1 (5 bases). CDR1 MNHEY and CDR2 SMNVEV come from the germline V gene (reference sequence). This CDR3 is 18 amino acids long. The V and J ends lost 5 bases and 0 bases respectively, with 17 bases between them. CDR3 bases: TGTGCCAGCAGTAGCTCCGGGACGGGGAGCTCCTATAATTCACCCCTCCACTTT. Its protein product is CASSSSGTGSSYNSPLHF.

V and J are TRBV4-3 and TRBJ2-5; either TRBD1 or TRBD2 may fit D (5 bases each). The ends were cut back, 3 bases at V and 2 bases at J, with 13 bases in the middle. Germline lookup yields CDR1 LGHNA and CDR2 YSLEER. CDR3 length: 15 amino acids. The CDR3 DNA reads as TGCGCCAGCAGCCAGAGGACCTGGGGGCAAGAGACCCAGTACTTC. Its protein is CASSQRTWGQETQYF.

J is TRBJ2-4 and V is TRBV20-1; 7 bases agree with TRBD2. V shed 0 bases and J 6 bases; nucleotides not matched to a gene: 8. Germline CDR1 DFQATT, CDR2 SNEGSKA (reference sequence). CDR3 length equals 15 residues. CDR3 region: CSARDWASGGNIQYF. The CDR3, as DNA: TGCAGTGCTAGAGATTGGGCTAGCGGAGGAAACATTCAGTACTTC.

The chain has TRBV25-1 and TRBJ2-5; 7 bases align to TRBD1. This CDR3 has 13 residues. With 10 bases clipped from V and 6 bases from J, the junction kept 11 bases outside the gene matches. CDR1 MGHDK and CDR2 SYGVNS come from the germline V gene. The CDR3 DNA follows: TGTGCCATTGCCCCGACAGGGTTGAAGACCCAGTACTTC. Residues: CAIAPTGLKTQYF. The whole variable domain, remainder taken from reference TRBV25-1 and TRBJ2-5, is EADIYQTPRYLVIGTGKKITLECSQTMGHDKMYWYQQDPGMELHLIHYSYGVNSTEKGDLSSESTVSRIRTEHFPLTLESARPSHTSQYLCAIAPTGLKTQYFGPGTRLLVL.

The chain combines TRBV13 with TRBJ2-7, with 9 bases lining up with TRBD1. The J call may not be correct, given that the DNA end is closer to TRBJ2-5. This CDR3 is built from 15 residues. Germline-derived CDR1 and CDR2 are PRHDT and FYEKMQ (reference sequence). The CDR3 DNA reads as TGTGCCAGCAGCGATCCCGGGGACAGGGATAAGACCCAGTACTTC. Its protein product is CASSDPGDRDKTQYF.

Here the CDR3 DNA reads TGCAGTGCTAGAGATATGGCTCATTACTCGGAGCAGTACTTC. Translating gives CSARDMAHYSEQYF. This rearrangement joins TRBV20-1 to TRBJ2-7; unclear D gene. The CDR3 runs to 14 residues. Germline CDR1 DFQATT, CDR2 SNEGSKA (reference sequence). Trimming cost V 0 bases and J 7 bases, with 16 bases left between them.

This clonotype came up many times. The rearrangement uses TRBV20-1 and TRBJ1-4; tentative D call: TRBD1 (5 bases). The CDR3 extends over 15 amino acids. The V end was cut by 0 bases, the J end by 5 bases, with 13 bases between. Germline V gene data show CDR1 as DFQATT and CDR2 as SNEGSKA (reference sequence). CDR3: CSARDRRGRNEKLFF. In nucleotides, the CDR3 is TGCAGTGCTAGAGATCGAAGGGGACGGAATGAAAAACTGTTTTTT.

This sequence joins TRBV9 and TRBJ2-3; weak D call: TRBD2 (5 bases). Germline CDR1 reads SGDLS; CDR2 reads YYNGEE. The CDR3 spans 14 residues. Trimming cost V 1 base and J 4 bases, with 10 bases left between them. For the CDR3, the DNA is TGTGCCAGCAGCGTAAGGACTTATTCAGATACGCAGTATTTT. It yields the protein CASSVRTYSDTQYF.

This clonotype was seen ten or more times. V is TRBV3-1 and J is TRBJ2-7; possible D gene TRBD1, 5 bases. This CDR3 contains 16 residues. Germline V gene data show CDR1 as LGHDT and CDR2 as YNNKEL (reference sequence). Trimming stripped 1 base from V and 5 bases from J, with 18 bases between. The CDR3 sequence: CASSQGIGRVLDEQYF. The CDR3 DNA reads TGTGCCAGCAGCCAAGGGATTGGCAGGGTACTCGACGAGCAGTACTTC.

The chain combines TRBV10-3 with TRBJ2-3; 8 bases map to TRBD2. CDR3 length: 13 amino acids. The trim removed 6 bases at V and 5 bases at J, leaving 4 bases unmatched. Germline CDR1 and CDR2: ENHRY and SYGVKD. CDR3 DNA: TGTGCCATCAGCGGCGGGGGGTTAGATACGCAGTATTTT. It encodes CAISGGGLDTQYF.

This clonotype was counted only a few times. J is TRBJ2-7 and V is TRBV27; D may be TRBD1 (6 bases). V gave up 2 bases and J gave up 2 bases, with 13 bases separating them. The CDR3 contains 15 residues. Germline V gives CDR1 MNHEY, CDR2 SMNVEV (reference sequence). CDR3 nucleotide sequence: TGTGCCAGCAGTTTAAATCCGGACAGCACCTACGAGCAGTACTTC. This sequence encodes CASSLNPDSTYEQYF.

V and J are TRBV28 and TRBJ2-7; the match to TRBD1 covers 8 bases. Trimming cost V 7 bases and J 3 bases; bases outside gene matches: 14. Germline values: CDR1 MDHEN, CDR2 SYDVKM. The CDR3 contains 16 residues. CDR3 residues: CASTRQGAGWLYEQYF. The DNA of the CDR3 is TGTGCCAGCACCCGGCAGGGGGCAGGGTGGCTCTACGAGCAGTACTTC.

V gene TRBV6-1 combines with J gene TRBJ2-5, with 8 bases aligning to TRBD2. This CDR3 has 14 amino acids. V shed 6 bases and J 4 bases; nucleotides not matched to a gene: 7. The germline CDR1 and CDR2 sequences are MNHNS and SASEGT. The CDR3 sequence is CASRAAGAGETQYF. CDR3 coding DNA: TGTGCCAGCAGGGCAGCGGGAGCGGGAGAGACCCAGTACTTC.

A remark on this clonotype: A much bigger clone sits one base away, suggesting this may be a read error. The rearrangement links TRBV7-2 to TRBJ1-5; maybe TRBD1 (5 bases). Germline V lookup: CDR1 SGHTA, CDR2 FQGNSA. This CDR3 is built from 16 residues. Trimming cost V 4 bases and J 2 bases, with 15 bases left between them. The CDR3 DNA reads as TGTGCCAGCAGCTCAAATGGGGGATTTGGCAATCAGCCCCAGCATTTT. Its translation is CASSSNGGFGNQPQHF.

This clonotype was recorded a few times. This chain joins TRBV28 and TRBJ2-1; TRBD2 matches 10 bases. Looked up from germline, CDR1 is MDHEN and CDR2 is SYDVKM. After removal of 2 bases from V and 8 bases from J, the junction contained 3 bases not matched to a gene. CDR3 size: 14 residues. The CDR3 DNA is TGTGCCAGCAGTTTACTAGCGGGAGACCATGAGCAGTTCTTC. Protein: CASSLLAGDHEQFF.

The chain employs TRBV4-1 and TRBJ2-4; D uncertain. Gene TRBJ2-7 matches the end of the DNA better, so the J call may be wrong. This CDR3 is built from 15 residues. Germline-derived CDR1 and CDR2 are MGHRA and YSYEKL. The CDR3 DNA reads TGCGCCAGCAGCCAAACCCGGACGGCTCTCTACGAGCAGTACTTC. Its translation is CASSQTRTALYEQYF.

This chain links TRBV9 with TRBJ2-7, with D unresolved. V shed 0 bases and J shed 4 bases, with 11 bases lying between them. The CDR3 contains 14 residues. CDR1 is SGDLS and CDR2 is YYNGEE in the germline V gene. CDR3 sequence: CASSVGRAVYEQYF. CDR3 nucleotide sequence: TGTGCCAGCAGCGTAGGTCGGGCGGTTTACGAGCAGTACTTC.